Shown below are 14 T cell receptor beta chains from a single sample sequenced in a study of T cells in localized non-small cell lung cancer. Produced via immunoSEQ multiplex PCR; TCRdb's table is partial and in-frame only. Of some 5,100 clones listed, roughly 30% are singletons. The sample consisted of lung tumor tissue, taken before any cancer treatment. These receptor sequences come from a female donor older than 55 with stage I lung adenocarcinoma.

The chain is built from TRBV9 and TRBJ2-3; TRBD2 matches at 12 bases. V lost 4 bases to trimming and J lost 1 base; unmatched junction nucleotides: 7. This CDR3 is built from 17 residues. CDR1 is SGDLS, CDR2 YYNGEE, per germline. In nucleotides, the CDR3 is TGTGCCAGCAGCTTAGCCGCTAGCGGGAGGGGCACAGATACGCAGTATTTT. Protein product: CASSLAASGRGTDTQYF.

The chain employs TRBV9 and TRBJ2-1, with 7 positions matching TRBD2. CDR1 is SGDLS and CDR2 is YYNGEE in the germline V gene. V trimming: 0 bases; J trimming: 9 bases; junction bases outside the gene matches: 9. CDR3 size: 15 residues. In DNA form, the CDR3 reads TGTGCCAGCAGCGTAGATTACGGGGGGTATAGTGAGCAGTTCTTC. It translates to CASSVDYGGYSEQFF.

The chain couples TRBV18 to TRBJ1-5; the D gene is possibly TRBD1 (5 bases). The CDR3 loop spans 13 amino acids. V was trimmed by 3 bases and J by 4 bases, leaving 7 bases between them. The V gene's germline CDR1 is KGHSH and CDR2 LQKENI. CDR3 sequence: CASSPDRNQPQHF. The CDR3 region has the DNA TGTGCCAGCTCACCCGACAGAAATCAGCCCCAGCATTTT.

This sequence joins TRBV9 and TRBJ2-5, with no clear D. Trimming removed 2 bases at V and 6 bases at J, with 14 bases between. This CDR3 has 14 amino acids. Germline V gene sequence: CDR1 SGDLS, CDR2 YYNGEE. This chain's CDR3 is CASSVSPDSQTQYF. In DNA, the CDR3 is TGTGCCAGCAGCGTGTCCCCGGATTCCCAGACCCAGTACTTC. The full variable domain, its missing parts supplied by reference TRBV9 and TRBJ2-5, is DSGVTQTPKHLITATGQRVTLRCSPRSGDLSVYWYQQSLDQGLQFLIQYYNGEERAKGNILERFSAQQFPDLHSELNLSSLELGDSALYFCASSVSPDSQTQYFGPGTRLLVL.

The rearrangement joins TRBV5-1 to TRBJ2-7; no firm D call. CDR3 size: 14 residues. The V gene lost 0 bases and the J gene lost 0 bases, with 7 bases spanning the gap. Germline CDR1 SGHRS, CDR2 YFSETQ. This chain's CDR3 is CASSLGTVSYEQYF. The CDR3, as DNA: TGCGCCAGCAGCTTGGGGACGGTCTCCTACGAGCAGTACTTC.

This sequence joins TRBV6-8 and TRBJ2-5; weak D call: TRBD2 (5 bases). Germline CDR1 MNHGY, CDR2 SAAAGT. The CDR3 has 15 residues. The V gene lost 0 bases and the J gene lost 4 bases, with 12 bases spanning the gap. CDR3 DNA sequence: TGTGCCAGCAGTTACTCGCTAGAGCGGCGAGAGACCCAGTACTTC. Translated: CASSYSLERRETQYF.

There are a few counts of this clone. At one end, the junction sequence differs from germline, possibly due to a read error. V gene TRBV11-3 combines with J gene TRBJ2-5; D remains unclear. This CDR3 is 14 amino acids long. Germline V gives CDR1 SGHNT, CDR2 YENEEA. The CDR3 loop reads CASSLGASKETQYF. The DNA of the CDR3 is TGTGCTAGCAGCTTAGGTGCCAGTAAAGAGACCCAGTACTTC.

J is TRBJ2-7 and V is TRBV14; either TRBD1 or TRBD2 may fit D (5 bases each). CDR3 size: 15 residues. Per germline, CDR1 SGHDN and CDR2 FVKESK. V shed 5 bases and J shed 0 bases, with 14 bases lying between them. Written as DNA, the CDR3 is TGTGCCAGCAGCTCGGGGCCGGGGAACTCCTACGAGCAGTACTTC. Protein product: CASSSGPGNSYEQYF.

The CDR3 here is CASSARQGWGTQYF. In nucleotides, the CDR3 is TGTGCCAGCAGCGCCCGACAGGGGTGGGGGACCCAGTACTTC. The gene calls are TRBV9 and TRBJ2-5; TRBD1 agrees at 8 bases. The CDR3 spans 14 residues. Germline CDR1 and CDR2: SGDLS and YYNGEE. Trimming removed 3 bases from V and 7 bases from J; junction bases left unmatched: 8.

This chain joins TRBV19 and TRBJ1-2, with D uncertain. With 6 bases removed from V and 1 base from J, the gap between germline ends came to 6 bases. Germline-derived CDR1 and CDR2 are LNHDA and SQIVND (reference sequence). CDR3 length: 12 residues. In nucleotides, the CDR3 is TGTGCCAGTAGACAAGATAACTATGGCTACACCTTC. Its protein is CASRQDNYGYTF.

The CDR3 reads CASSMTAGGTAAYEQYF. In DNA form, the CDR3 reads TGTGCCAGTAGTATGACAGCCGGGGGGACAGCAGCCTACGAGCAGTACTTC. The chain carries TRBV19 and TRBJ2-7; D possibly uses TRBD1 or TRBD2 (7 bases each). Germline V CDR1 and CDR2: LNHDA, SQIVND (reference sequence). CDR3 length equals 17 residues. Trimming cost V 3 bases and J 2 bases, with 20 bases left between them.

By sample fraction, this clone is medium-sized. The DNA of the CDR3 is TGTGCCAGCAGCGTAGAGTCGGCAGGGGGCTCGGGCCGTGAGCAGTTCTTC. Amino acids: CASSVESAGGSGREQFF. The genes are TRBV9 and TRBJ2-1, with 8 bases fitting TRBD1. The germline gives CDR1 SGDLS, CDR2 YYNGEE. Trimming cost V 0 bases and J 9 bases; bases outside gene matches: 14. CDR3 length equals 17 residues.

By sample share, this clone is medium-sized. The chain has TRBV11-3 and TRBJ2-2; weak D call: TRBD2 (6 bases). The CDR3 has 15 amino acids. CDR1 is SGHNT, CDR2 YENEEA, per germline. Trimming took off 1 base at V and 2 bases at J, with 8 bases between the two ends. CDR3 DNA sequence: TGTGCCAGCAGCTTAGGAGGGACTAACACCGGGGAGCTGTTTTTT. Translation gives CASSLGGTNTGELFF.

This clone counts as medium-sized (0.01 to 0.1%). In DNA, the CDR3 is TGTGCCAGCAGCGTAGAAAAGGGGAACACTGAAGCTTTCTTT. Its translation is CASSVEKGNTEAFF. The chain has TRBV9 and TRBJ1-1; D not certain. CDR1 and CDR2 (germline): SGDLS, YYNGEE. V gave up 0 bases and J gave up 1 base, with 7 bases separating them. The CDR3 has 14 residues.